Each of the 20 T cell receptor beta chains below was sequenced from the same sample in a study of CD8+CD57+ T cells in acquired aplastic anemia. Genomic DNA templated the TCR beta VDJ and CDR3 profiling. TCRdb called the reads again in MiXCR, with one record for every CDR3 protein. The table has about 420,000 distinct CDR3 sequences, just under 70% seen once. The sequencing input was sorted CD4+, CD8+, or CD8+CD57+ T cells (not recorded which) from PBMCs. These receptors were collected from a human donor in good health, serving as a control.

The rearrangement uses TRBV6-5 and TRBJ1-2; D uncertain. Germline V gene sequence: CDR1 MNHEY, CDR2 SVGAGI. The length of the CDR3 is 14 residues. V lost 4 bases and J lost 7, with 16 bases in between. For the CDR3, the DNA is TGTGCCAGCAGTTCCTTGTCGGATTACTTTGGCTACACCTTC. It is translated as CASSSLSDYFGYTF.

In the case of this clonotype: The missing conserved phenylalanine or tryptophan at the end of this CDR3 makes a read error likely. Because the CDR3's place on the DNA is in doubt, the DNA is left out and the CDR3 is given as listed by TCRdb. The chain carries TRBV7-8 and TRBJ1-5. The germline gives CDR1 SGHVS, CDR2 FQNEAQ. The CDR3 is 12 residues long, ends included. This chain's CDR3 is CASSLDSQPQYT.

As concerns this clonotype: Compared with germline, one end of the junction differs, possibly owing to a read error. V gene TRBV7-2 combines with J gene TRBJ1-2; D is unresolved. Germline V gene data show CDR1 as SGHTA and CDR2 as FQGNSA. The CDR3 is 13 amino acids. CDR3 sequence reads: CASSLVSAYGYTF. In DNA, the CDR3 is TGCGCCAGCAGCTTGGTGTCAGCGTATGGCTACACCTTC. The full variable domain, with the rest looked up from reference TRBV7-2 and TRBJ1-2, is GAGVSQSPSNKVTEKGKDVELRCDPISGHTALYWYRQSLGQGLEFLIYFQGNSAPDKSGLPSDRFSAERTGGSVSTLTIQRTQQEDSAVYLCASSLVSAYGYTFGSGTRLTVV.

Of note for this clonotype: The CDR3 does not end in the conserved phenylalanine or tryptophan, so this is likely a read error. The limits of the CDR3 on the DNA are not certain, so only TCRdb's listed CDR3 is given. The V gene is TRBV9, the J gene TRBJ1-5; the table names TRBD1, a call not compared with the DNA. Germline V CDR1 and CDR2: SGDLS, YYNGEE. The CDR3 numbers 13 amino acids, ends counted. The CDR3 region is CASSVGTIYSGHI.

A remark on this clonotype: A much larger clonotype is one base distant, so this may be a read error. The chain has TRBV24-1 and TRBJ2-7; D may be TRBD1 or TRBD2 (5 bases each). The germline V gene encodes CDR1 KGHDR and CDR2 SFDVKD. The CDR3 has 14 residues. Written as DNA, the CDR3 is TGTGCCAGCAGTTTGATCGGGGCTAACTACGAGCAGTACTTC. As protein: CASSLIGANYEQYF.

Regarding this clonotype: This CDR3 fails to terminate in the conserved phenylalanine or tryptophan, so it likely reflects a read error. No DNA is shown, since the ends of the CDR3 on it are uncertain; the CDR3 is the one TCRdb lists. The chain employs TRBV20-1 and TRBJ2-1; TRBD2, as called in the table, went unchecked against the DNA. The CDR3 adds up to 8 amino acids, both ends counted. CDR1 and CDR2 from the germline V gene are DFQATT and SNEGSKA (reference sequence). The CDR3 loop is CSARTRAG.

The chain employs TRBV9 and TRBJ2-3; 13 bases match TRBD2. V gave up 4 bases and J gave up 5 bases; unmatched junction bases: 7. In germline, CDR1 is SGDLS, CDR2 YYNGEE. The CDR3 covers 16 residues. CDR3: CASSPGTSGAQDTQYF. The CDR3 nucleotides read TGTGCCAGCAGCCCCGGGACTAGCGGGGCGCAAGATACGCAGTATTTT.

A word on this clonotype: At one end, the junction sequence differs from germline, possibly due to a read error. The chain links TRBV9 to TRBJ2-7; a weak D match, TRBD2 (6 bases). Germline CDR1 SGDLS, CDR2 YYNGEE. This CDR3 comprises 14 residues. The DNA for the CDR3 is TGTGCCACCAGCGTAGACGGAGGGAACACTGAAGCTTACTTC. It codes for CATSVDGGNTEAYF.

This chain joins TRBV5-1 and TRBJ2-1; D is tentatively TRBD1 or TRBD2 (5 bases each). Trimming cost V 0 bases and J 12 bases, with 13 bases left between them. The germline CDR1 and CDR2 sequences are SGHRS and YFSETQ. The CDR3 has 13 residues. For the CDR3, the DNA is TGCGCCAGCAGCTTGGCCGGGGCGGACACGCAGTTCTTC. Translating it yields CASSLAGADTQFF. Looking up the rest from reference TRBV5-1 and TRBJ2-1 gives the full variable domain: KAGVTQTPRYLIKTRGQQVTLSCSPISGHRSVSWYQQTPGQGLQFLFEYFSETQRNKGNFPGRFSGRQFSNSRSEMNVSTLELGDSALYLCASSLAGADTQFFGPGTRLTVL.

This clonotype was observed at least ten times. This CDR3 is CASKRASPNNEQFF. CDR3 nucleotide sequence: TGCGCCAGCAAAAGAGCGTCCCCAAACAATGAGCAGTTCTTC. The chain joins TRBV5-1 to TRBJ2-1; D uncertain. CDR1 and CDR2 (germline): SGHRS, YFSETQ. The CDR3 is 14 amino acids. V gave up 6 bases and J gave up 5 bases, with 15 bases separating them.

This clonotype was detected only a few times. V gene TRBV25-1 combines with J gene TRBJ1-6; 7 bases fit TRBD1. The CDR3 consists of 14 residues. V dropped 6 bases and J dropped 9; count of bases not matched to a gene: 8. Germline loops: CDR1 MGHDK, CDR2 SYGVNS. This chain's CDR3 is CASSIGQGGSPLHF. CDR3 DNA sequence: TGTGCCAGCAGCATTGGGCAGGGGGGTTCACCCCTCCACTTT.

The CDR3, as DNA: TGTGCCGGATCAAGGGGCCCCAGCAATCAGCCCCAGCATTTT. Translating it yields CAGSRGPSNQPQHF. The chain couples TRBV6-6 to TRBJ1-5; D possibly corresponds to TRBD1 (5 bases). V was pared by 11 bases and J by 1 base, with 15 bases between. The CDR3 has 14 residues. From germline, CDR1 is MNHNY and CDR2 SVGAGI (reference sequence).

V gene TRBV20-1 combines with J gene TRBJ1-5; possible D gene TRBD1, 5 bases. V gave up 3 bases and J gave up 14 bases, with 17 bases separating them. The CDR3 extends over 12 amino acids. Germline V gene lookup returns CDR1 DFQATT and CDR2 SNEGSKA (reference sequence). Written as DNA, the CDR3 is TGCAGTGCTAGGGAGGGGAATCCGGTCGAGCATTTT. Its translation: CSAREGNPVEHF.

This sequence joins TRBV12-3 or TRBV12-4 and TRBJ1-2; D remains ambiguous. The CDR3 runs 12 residues. Trimming shortened V by 3 bases and J by 3 bases, and 5 bases separated the two germline ends. The DNA for the CDR3 is TGTGCCAGCAGTTTCAACCACTATGGCTACACCTTC. Residues: CASSFNHYGYTF.

In this sample, this clonotype turned up many times. V usage is TRBV11-2 and J usage is TRBJ2-7; D tentatively fits TRBD1 or TRBD2 (5 bases each). Germline CDR1 SGHAT, CDR2 FQNNGV. The CDR3 consists of 14 residues. The germline V and J ends were trimmed by 5 bases and 2 bases, with 13 bases remaining between them. CDR3 sequence (DNA): TGTGCCAGCAGCAAGATCCGGGGACCCTACGAGCAGTACTTC. Translation gives CASSKIRGPYEQYF. Combining the CDR3 with reference TRBV11-2 and TRBJ2-7 gives the whole variable domain EAGVAQSPRYKIIEKRQSVAFWCNPISGHATLYWYQQILGQGPKLLIQFQNNGVVDDSQLPKDRFSAERLKGVDSTLKIQPAKLEDSAVYLCASSKIRGPYEQYFGPGTRLTVT.

This clonotype was seen a few times. The CDR3 here is CATSSVQGTLDPLHF. The CDR3 coding sequence is TGTGCCACCAGCAGCGTCCAAGGAACCTTGGATCCCCTCCACTTT. The gene calls are TRBV15 and TRBJ1-6; no clear D. Germline loops: CDR1 LNHNV, CDR2 YYDKDF (reference sequence). The CDR3 is made up of 15 amino acids. V was pared by 3 bases and J by 13 bases, with 19 bases between.

This clonotype was seen once. The final CDR3 position lacks the conserved phenylalanine or tryptophan, pointing to a likely read error. The DNA is left out, because the CDR3 cannot be placed on it with certainty; the CDR3 is given as TCRdb lists it. This rearrangement joins TRBV7-7 to TRBJ1-1; the table's D gene call, TRBD1, was not cross checked with the DNA. Germline CDR1 is SSHAT and CDR2 is FNYEAQ (reference sequence). The CDR3 is 13 residues long, counting both termini. The CDR3 loop is CASSPAGTGSNEQ.

Remarks on this clonotype: An end of the junction differs from the germline gene, which may be a read error. The rearrangement joins TRBV20-1 to TRBJ1-5; tentative D call: TRBD1 (5 bases). Germline CDR1 DFQATT, CDR2 SNEGSKA (reference sequence). The CDR3 consists of 11 residues. The CDR3 bases are TGCAGTGCTCAGGGTAATCAGCCTCAGCATTTT. Translating it yields CSAQGNQPQHF.

In the case of this clonotype: With a much larger clone just one base away, this may be a read error. The chain is built from TRBV4-2 and TRBJ2-2; 11 bases line up with TRBD2. The J segment lost 1 base and the V segment lost 5 bases, leaving 3 bases of the junction unmatched. The CDR3 runs 16 residues. Germline V gene sequence: CDR1 LGHNA, CDR2 YNFKEQ. The CDR3 reads CASSLTSGENTGELFF. CDR3 coding DNA: TGTGCCAGCAGCTTGACTAGCGGGGAGAACACCGGGGAGCTGTTTTTT.

The chain combines TRBV12-3 or TRBV12-4 with TRBJ2-3, with D possibly being TRBD1 (7 bases). Between the trimmed V and J ends, which lost 6 bases and 11 bases, there was a span of 21 bases. This CDR3 spans 14 amino acids. CDR3: CASSGGTVLHEQYF. Written as DNA, the CDR3 is TGTGCCAGCAGCGGCGGGACAGTACTACACGAGCAGTATTTT.